This TCR beta chain originates from a study of immune evolution from preneoplasia to lung adenocarcinoma (dated by TCRdb to about 2021). Concerning the study at large: The study combined immune gene expression, TCR sequencing and multiplex immunofluorescence to profile immune contexture across lung adenocarcinoma precursors and invasive adenocarcinoma. Resected precursor lesions (AAH, AIS, MIA) and invasive adenocarcinomas were compared with paired morphologically normal lung tissue. The immune data were integrated with whole exome sequencing and methylation data from the same cohort of nodules. A total of some 48 patients with pulmonary nodules who underwent surgical resection were included in the overall cohort. The sample size was set by how many specimens were available, not by a prior power calculation. According to the study, about 100 samples were used for TCR sequencing. POLYSOLVER was used to infer Class I HLA alleles from exome data, and LOHHLA was used to detect allele-specific HLA loss. TCR sequencing data came from 45 to 65 patients.

The junction carries 10 bases between V and J, which are trimmed by 5 bases and 1 base respectively. For CDR1 and CDR2, the germline V gene lists SGHRS and YFSETQ. Inclusive of the bounding cysteine and phenylalanine, the CDR3 is 13 residues long. Only the CDR3 portion is preserved as DNA: 39 bases, with reading frame beginning at the first base. This clone was observed a single time. The antigen it recognizes is unknown. No much larger clonotype is one base removed from it; base qualities were not supplied. Overall results and qualifications from the work: The findings rested on association rather than direct causation, and larger cohorts with long-term follow-up and longitudinal biopsies were considered necessary. Because all patients were from Japan and China, applicability to Western populations was uncertain. Clonality was highest in normal lung, while later-stage lesions appeared to show lower clonality but higher T cell density and diversity. Top T cell clone frequencies were highest in normal lung and appeared to decrease progressively from AAH through AIS, MIA and invasive adenocarcinoma.

The immunoSEQ hsTCRbeta Kit was used to sequence TCR beta CDR3 regions from DNA. The published analysis was carried out like this. The ImmunoSEQ Analyzer was used to analyse the TCR sequencing data. T cell clonality was calculated on productive rearrangements as 1 minus Pielou's evenness. To measure T cell diversity, the inverse Simpson index was applied to productive templates. T cell density was defined as TCR beta template counts normalized to usable DNA, with usable DNA estimated by amplification and sequencing of housekeeping genes. Two-sided Kruskal-Wallis tests were used to compare TCR metrics between histologic stages. TCRdb mirrors the immuneACCESS table, restricted to in-frame sequences. Some clones are absent from its copies; in checked studies, under half trace to an unresolved V gene, and the reason for the others is unknown. V, J and clone size reflect that table, while D and trimming were determined from the DNA. The sample data list thousands of clones, and about 85% of these were observed just once. Of the sample, about 20% falls within the top ten clones.

Patients underwent resection in Japan or China between about 2014 and 2017. Two lung cancer pathologists independently confirmed the histologic diagnosis of each case on H&E slides. The AllPrep DNA/RNA FFPE Kit was used to isolate DNA from FFPE tissue. The sequencing sample was made of FFPE adjacent normal lung tissue. The clonotype originates from a person between 60 and 80 years old with lung adenocarcinoma. The chain was built from TRBV5-1 and TRBJ2-7, with TRBD1 tentatively as D gene (6 bases match). The CDR3 region has the sequence CASRQGSSYEQYF. The DNA reads TGCGCCAGCAGACAGGGTAGTTCCTACGAGCAGTACTTC.